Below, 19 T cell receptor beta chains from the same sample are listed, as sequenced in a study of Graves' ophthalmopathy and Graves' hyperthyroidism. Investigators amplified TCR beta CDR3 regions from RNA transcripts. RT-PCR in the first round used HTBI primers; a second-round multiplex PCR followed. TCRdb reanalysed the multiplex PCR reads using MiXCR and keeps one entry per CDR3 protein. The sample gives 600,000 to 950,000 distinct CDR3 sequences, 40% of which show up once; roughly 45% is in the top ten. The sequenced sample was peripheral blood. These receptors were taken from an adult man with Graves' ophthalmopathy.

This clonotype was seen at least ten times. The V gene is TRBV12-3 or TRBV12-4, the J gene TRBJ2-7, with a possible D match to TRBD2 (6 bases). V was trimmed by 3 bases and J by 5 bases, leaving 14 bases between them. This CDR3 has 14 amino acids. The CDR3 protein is CASSLFERANEQYF. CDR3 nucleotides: TGTGCCAGCAGTTTGTTCGAGCGGGCAAACGAGCAGTACTTC.

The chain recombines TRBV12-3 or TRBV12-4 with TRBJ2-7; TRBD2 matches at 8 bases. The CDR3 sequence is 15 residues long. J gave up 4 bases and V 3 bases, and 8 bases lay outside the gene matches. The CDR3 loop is CASSLVNSGVYEQYF. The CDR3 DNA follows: TGTGCCAGCAGTTTGGTGAATAGCGGGGTTTACGAGCAGTACTTC.

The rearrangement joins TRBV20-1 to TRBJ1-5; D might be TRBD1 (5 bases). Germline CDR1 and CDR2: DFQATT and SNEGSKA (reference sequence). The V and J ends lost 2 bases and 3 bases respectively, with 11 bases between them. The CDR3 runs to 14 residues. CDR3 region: CSARYSGHNQPQHF. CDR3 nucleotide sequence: TGCAGTGCTAGATATTCAGGGCACAATCAGCCCCAGCATTTT.

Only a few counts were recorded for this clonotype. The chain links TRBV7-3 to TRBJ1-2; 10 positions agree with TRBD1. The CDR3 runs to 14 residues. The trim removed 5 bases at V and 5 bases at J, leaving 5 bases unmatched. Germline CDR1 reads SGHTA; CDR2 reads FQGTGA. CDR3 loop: CASSLDRGQYGYTF. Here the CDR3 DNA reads TGTGCCAGCAGCCTTGACAGGGGGCAATATGGCTACACCTTC.

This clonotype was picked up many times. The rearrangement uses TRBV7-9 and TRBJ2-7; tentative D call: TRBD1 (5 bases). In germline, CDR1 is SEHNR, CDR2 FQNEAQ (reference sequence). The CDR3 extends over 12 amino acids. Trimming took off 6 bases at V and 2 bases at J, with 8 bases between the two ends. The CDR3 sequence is CASRGAPYEQYF. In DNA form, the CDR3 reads TGTGCCAGCAGAGGGGCCCCCTACGAGCAGTACTTC.

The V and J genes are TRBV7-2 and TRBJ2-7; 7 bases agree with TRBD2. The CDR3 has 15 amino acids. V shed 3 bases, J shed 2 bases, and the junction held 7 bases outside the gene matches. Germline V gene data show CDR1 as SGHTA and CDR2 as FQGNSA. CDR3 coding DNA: TGTGCCAGCAGCTTGAATAGCGGGCCAACCTACGAGCAGTACTTC. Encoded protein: CASSLNSGPTYEQYF. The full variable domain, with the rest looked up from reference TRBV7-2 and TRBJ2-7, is GAGVSQSPSNKVTEKGKDVELRCDPISGHTALYWYRQSLGQGLEFLIYFQGNSAPDKSGLPSDRFSAERTGGSVSTLTIQRTQQEDSAVYLCASSLNSGPTYEQYFGPGTRLTVT.

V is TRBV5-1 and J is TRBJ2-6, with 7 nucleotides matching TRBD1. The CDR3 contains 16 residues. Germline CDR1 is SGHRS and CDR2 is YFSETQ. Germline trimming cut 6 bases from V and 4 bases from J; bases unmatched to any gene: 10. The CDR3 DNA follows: TGCGCCAGCACCGGGACAGAGGTACTCGGGGCCAACGTCCTGACTTTC. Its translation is CASTGTEVLGANVLTF.

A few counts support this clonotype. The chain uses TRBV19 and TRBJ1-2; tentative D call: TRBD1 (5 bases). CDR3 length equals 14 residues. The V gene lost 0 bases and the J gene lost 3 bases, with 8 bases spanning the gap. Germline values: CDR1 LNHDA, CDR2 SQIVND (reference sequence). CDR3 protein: CASSIDQGDYGYTF. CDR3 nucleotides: TGTGCCAGTAGTATAGACCAGGGAGACTATGGCTACACCTTC.

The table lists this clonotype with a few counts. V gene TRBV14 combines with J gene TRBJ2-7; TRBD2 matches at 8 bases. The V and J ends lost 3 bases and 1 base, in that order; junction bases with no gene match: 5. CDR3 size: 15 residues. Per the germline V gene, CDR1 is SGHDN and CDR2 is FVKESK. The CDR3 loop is CASSQPGTSSYEQYF. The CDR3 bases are TGTGCCAGCAGCCAGCCCGGGACTAGTTCCTACGAGCAGTACTTC.

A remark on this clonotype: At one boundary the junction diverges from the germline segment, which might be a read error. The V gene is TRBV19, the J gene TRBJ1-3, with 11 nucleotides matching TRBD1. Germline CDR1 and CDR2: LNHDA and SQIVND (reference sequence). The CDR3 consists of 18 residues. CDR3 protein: CASSIAGTGGQGGNTIYF. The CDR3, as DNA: TGTGCCAGTAGTATAGCCGGGACAGGGGGTCAGGGAGGAAACACCATATACTTT.

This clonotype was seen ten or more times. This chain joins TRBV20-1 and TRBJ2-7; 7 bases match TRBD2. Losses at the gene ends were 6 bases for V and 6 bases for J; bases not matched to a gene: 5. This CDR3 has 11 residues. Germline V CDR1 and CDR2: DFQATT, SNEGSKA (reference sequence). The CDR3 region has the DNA TGCAGTGCAGCCGGGGGGTTCGAGCAGTACTTC. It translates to CSAAGGFEQYF.

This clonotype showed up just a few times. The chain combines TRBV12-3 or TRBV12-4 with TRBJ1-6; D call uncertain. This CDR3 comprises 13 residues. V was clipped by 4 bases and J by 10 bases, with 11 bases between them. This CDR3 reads CASSSVVWSPLHF. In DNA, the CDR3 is TGTGCCAGCAGTTCGGTGGTTTGGTCACCCCTCCACTTT.

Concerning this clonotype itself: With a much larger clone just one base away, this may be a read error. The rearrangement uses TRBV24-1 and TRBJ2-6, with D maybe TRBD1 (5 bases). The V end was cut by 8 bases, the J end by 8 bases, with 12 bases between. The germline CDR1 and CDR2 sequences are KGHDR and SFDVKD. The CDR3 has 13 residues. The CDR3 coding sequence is TGTGCCACCAATGGTCAGGGTACCAACGTCCTGACTTTC. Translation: CATNGQGTNVLTF.

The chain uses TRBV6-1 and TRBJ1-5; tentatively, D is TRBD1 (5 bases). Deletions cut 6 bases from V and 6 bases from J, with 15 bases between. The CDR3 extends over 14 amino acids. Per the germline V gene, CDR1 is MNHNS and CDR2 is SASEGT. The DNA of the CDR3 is TGTGCCAGCAGATTTGAGCAGGGAGGTCAGCCCCAGCATTTT. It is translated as CASRFEQGGQPQHF.

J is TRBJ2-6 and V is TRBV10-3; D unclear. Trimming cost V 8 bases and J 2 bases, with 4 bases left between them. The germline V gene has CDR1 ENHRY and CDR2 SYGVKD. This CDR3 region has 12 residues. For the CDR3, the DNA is TGTGCCATCGGAACTGGGGCCAACGTCCTGACTTTC. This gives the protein CAIGTGANVLTF.

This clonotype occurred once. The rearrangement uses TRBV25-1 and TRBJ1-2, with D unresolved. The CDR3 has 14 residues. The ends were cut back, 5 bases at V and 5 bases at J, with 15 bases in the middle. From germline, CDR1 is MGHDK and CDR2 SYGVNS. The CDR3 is CASSLFAGRYGYTF. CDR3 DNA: TGTGCCAGCAGTTTATTCGCAGGAAGGTATGGCTACACCTTC.

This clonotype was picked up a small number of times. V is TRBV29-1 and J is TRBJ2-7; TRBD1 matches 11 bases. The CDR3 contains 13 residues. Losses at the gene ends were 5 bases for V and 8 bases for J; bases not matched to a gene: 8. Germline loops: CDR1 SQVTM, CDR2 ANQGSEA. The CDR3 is CSVRGQGARKQYF. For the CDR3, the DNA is TGCAGCGTTCGTGGACAGGGGGCGAGGAAGCAGTACTTC.

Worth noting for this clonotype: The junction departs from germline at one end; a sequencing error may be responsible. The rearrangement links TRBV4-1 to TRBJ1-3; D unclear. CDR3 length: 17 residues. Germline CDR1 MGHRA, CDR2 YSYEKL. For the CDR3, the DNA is TGTGCCAGCAGCCAGGCCCCAGCGGGGAGCTCTGGAAACACCATATATTTT. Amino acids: CASSQAPAGSSGNTIYF.

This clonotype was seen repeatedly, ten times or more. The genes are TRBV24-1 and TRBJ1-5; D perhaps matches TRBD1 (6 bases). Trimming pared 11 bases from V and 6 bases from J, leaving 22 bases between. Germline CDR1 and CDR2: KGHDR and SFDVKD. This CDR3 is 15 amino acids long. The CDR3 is CASTDPSTGSQPQHF. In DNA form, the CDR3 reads TGTGCCAGCACCGACCCATCTACAGGGAGTCAGCCCCAGCATTTT.